In its sample, the clone carrying this T cell receptor beta chain was seen once. The sample originates from a study of shared T cell receptors in the human thymus. Clones were sequenced by immunoSEQ multiplex PCR, and TCRdb holds only the in-frame ones, with some missing. This table has 600,000 or so clones, approximately 87% appearing once. Germline CDR1 is SEHNR and CDR2 is FQNEAQ (reference sequence). V shed 4 bases and J 4 bases; nucleotides not matched to a gene: 4. This CDR3 has 14 amino acids. This same sample was also part of a study on human thymus T cells.

Specimen: thymocytes. The chain recombines TRBV7-9 with TRBJ2-1; 7 bases fit TRBD1. This TCR derives from a boy in the first two years of life with a congenital heart defect. The CDR3 nucleotides are TGTGCCAGCAGCTCGGGACAGAGATACAATGAGCAGTTCTTC. Residues: CASSSGQRYNEQFF.